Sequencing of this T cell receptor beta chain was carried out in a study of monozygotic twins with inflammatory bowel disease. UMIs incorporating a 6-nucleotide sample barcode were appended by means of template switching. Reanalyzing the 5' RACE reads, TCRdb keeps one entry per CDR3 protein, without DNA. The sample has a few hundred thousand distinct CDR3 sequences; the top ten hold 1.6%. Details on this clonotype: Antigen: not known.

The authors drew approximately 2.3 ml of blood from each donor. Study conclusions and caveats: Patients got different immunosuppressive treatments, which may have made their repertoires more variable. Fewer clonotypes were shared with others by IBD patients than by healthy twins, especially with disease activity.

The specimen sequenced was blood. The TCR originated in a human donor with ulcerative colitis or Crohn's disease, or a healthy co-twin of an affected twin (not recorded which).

CDR3 residues: CASSEAGTGELFF. The chain joins TRBV19 to TRBJ2-2. In germline, CDR1 is LNHDA, CDR2 SQIVND (reference sequence). This CDR3 is built from 13 residues.